A selection of T cell receptor beta chains follows, all from one sample in a study of blood T cells in healthy people across ages. TCRdb reanalysed the 5' RACE reads using MiXCR and keeps one entry per CDR3 protein. The table records more than 1.4 million distinct CDR3 sequences, 42% of them present only once. Sequencing was performed on blood. The receptors were gathered from a woman aged 18-29 years in good health. CDR3s include the opening cysteine and the closing phenylalanine or tryptophan. A D gene is named only where the DNA matches it firmly. Size is omitted from some rows. Given values are once, few, many or a class for expanded clones.

>14|TRBV4-2|few|TRBJ2-5|.
TGTGCCAGCAGCCAAGCGGGGGCTGATGAGACCCAGTACTTC
CASSQAGADETQYF
>11|TRBV29-1|few|TRBJ1-2|.
TGCAGCGTCCGGGGAGGCAATGGCTACACCTTC
CSVRGGNGYTF
>15|TRBV12-5|few|TRBJ2-3|.
TGTGCTAGTGGTTTGGGGGACGGGAGCACAGATACGCAGTATTTT
CASGLGDGSTDTQYF
>19|TRBV20-1|few|TRBJ2-7|TRBD2
TGCAGTGCTAGAGTGTCGGGGACTAGCGACTCCCCTAAGGGCTACGAGCAGTACTTC
CSARVSGTSDSPKGYEQYF
>13|TRBV6-1|few|TRBJ2-7|.
TGTGCCAGCAGTGTGAACAACCCAGGGAAGCAGTACTTC
CASSVNNPGKQYF
>14|TRBV6-5|.|TRBJ2-3|.
TGTGCCAGCGGACTGAGTAGTAGCACAGATACGCAGTATTTT
CASGLSSSTDTQYF
>14|TRBV29-1|.|TRBJ1-2|.
TGCAGCGCTGATGGACAAGGGACTACAGGAGGCTACACCTTC
CSADGQGTTGGYTF
>12|TRBV21-1|few|TRBJ1-1|.
TGTGCCAGCGCATGGGGGGACACTGAAGCTTTCTTT
CASAWGDTEAFF
>14|TRBV9|.|TRBJ2-1|TRBD1
TGTGCCAGCAGCGTCGGGACAGCTTACAATGAGCAGTTCTTC
CASSVGTAYNEQFF
>16|TRBV4-1|.|TRBJ2-5|.
TGCGCCAGCAGCCCCCTCTTTTTTGCGGACCAAGAGACCCAGTACTTC
CASSPLFFADQETQYF
>15|TRBV4-1|.|TRBJ2-3|.
TGCGCCAGCAGCCAAGGATTTTCGGCGGGGGATACGCAGTATTTT
CASSQGFSAGDTQYF
>14|TRBV7-2|.|TRBJ2-2|.
TGTGCCAGCAGCGCGAACTACCAAACCGGGGAGCTGTTTTTT
CASSANYQTGELFF
>14|TRBV9|.|TRBJ2-5|.
TGTGCCAGCAGCGTAGGGCCCCCTCCAGAGACCCAGTACTTC
CASSVGPPPETQYF
>17|TRBV16|.|TRBJ2-3|TRBD2
TGTGCCAGCAGCCACCAACTAGCGGGGTCGGGAACAGATACGCAGTATTTT
CASSHQLAGSGTDTQYF
>15|TRBV21-1|.|TRBJ2-7|.
TGTGCCAGCAGCTACCCTAGCAGATTCTCCTACGAGCAGTACTTC
CASSYPSRFSYEQYF
>13|TRBV29-1|few|TRBJ2-5|.
TGCAGCGTTAACCGGGACGCCAACAATGAGCAGTACTTC
CSVNRDANNEQYF
>15|TRBV7-6|.|TRBJ2-1|.
TGTGCCAGCAGCTTACATTCGACGGTGTACAATGAGCAGTTCTTC
CASSLHSTVYNEQFF
>18|TRBV29-1|few|TRBJ2-1|TRBD2
TGCAGCGTTGAGTCGGGACCGGGACTAGCGGGGGGGGAAGGTGAGCAGTTCTTC
CSVESGPGLAGGEGEQFF
>12|TRBV29-1|.|TRBJ2-1|TRBD2
TGCAGCGACGGCGGGACTAGCGGACTTCAGTTCTTC
CSDGGTSGLQFF
>14|TRBV11-2|.|TRBJ1-1|.
TGTGCCAGCAGCGTGGAGGGGTGGTACACTGAAGCTTTCTTT
CASSVEGWYTEAFF
>13|TRBV7-8|.|TRBJ2-1|.
TGTGCCAGCAGCGCACGGAGGGGGGATGAGCAGTTCTTC
CASSARRGDEQFF
>16|TRBV10-3|.|TRBJ2-4|TRBD1
TGTGCCATCAGTGAGCCGGGGACAGGGACTCCGGGGGAGCAGTACTTC
CAISEPGTGTPGEQYF